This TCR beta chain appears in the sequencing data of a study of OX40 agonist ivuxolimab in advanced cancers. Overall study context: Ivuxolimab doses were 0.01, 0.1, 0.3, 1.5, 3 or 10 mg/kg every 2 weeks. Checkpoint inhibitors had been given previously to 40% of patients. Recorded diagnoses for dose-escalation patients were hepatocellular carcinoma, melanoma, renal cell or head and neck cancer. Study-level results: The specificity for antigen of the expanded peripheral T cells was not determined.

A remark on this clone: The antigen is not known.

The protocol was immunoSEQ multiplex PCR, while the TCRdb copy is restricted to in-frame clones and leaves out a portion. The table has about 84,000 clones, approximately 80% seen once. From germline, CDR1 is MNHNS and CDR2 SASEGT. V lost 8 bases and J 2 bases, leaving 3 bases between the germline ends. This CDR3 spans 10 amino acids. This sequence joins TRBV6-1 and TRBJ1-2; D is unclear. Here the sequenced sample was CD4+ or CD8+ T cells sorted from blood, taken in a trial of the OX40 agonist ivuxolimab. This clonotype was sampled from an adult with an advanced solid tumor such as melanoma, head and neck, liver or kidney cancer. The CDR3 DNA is TGTGCCAGCGGCAACTATGGCTACACCTTC. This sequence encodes CASGNYGYTF.